This TCR beta chain was identified during a study of cytotoxic CD8 clonotypes in ibrutinib-treated CLL (dated by TCRdb to the early 2020s). Regarding the complete study: The cohort had 11 relapsed/refractory and 15 treatment-naive patients; some 17 were IGHV unmutated. Responses were partial in around 24 patients and complete in 2; after median approximately 69 months follow-up, about 15 stayed in remission and about 12 progressed. All remission and progressive disease samples were collected while patients were still receiving ibrutinib. Response samples were taken after a median of approximately eleven months on treatment, ranging from roughly 6 to 36 months. Cryopreserved peripheral blood mononuclear cells were obtained before treatment, at response, and at either sustained remission or disease progression. Longitudinal samples were available for about 30% of the roughly 86 trial participants. On average, each sample yielded around 270,000 productive templates and about 95,000 productive rearrangements.

The paper's findings and limits, for the study overall: Clonality rose at ibrutinib response, remained stable during sustained remission, and dropped back toward baseline at progression. Sampling times were not matched between patients in sustained remission and patients whose disease was progressing, and lymph node repertoires were not examined. Public clonotypes were rare and either contracted or stayed stable during treatment, and the rise in clonality at ibrutinib response reflected the expansion of private clonotypes. At baseline, clonality was higher than in age-matched healthy donors and showed a strong correlation with circulating CD8+ T-cell counts.

A MiSeq instrument was used for deep resolution sequencing, which targeted depths ranging from 1 in 1 million up to 1 in 200,000 T cells, with coverage averaging 10x for each clonotype. The immunoSEQ hsTCRB Kit was used to generate the TCR beta libraries. The paper's processing steps were these. Data were analyzed with ImmunoSEQ Data Assistant and ImmunoSEQ Analyzer, with V, D and J genes assigned per IMGT definitions. Clonality, with values ranging from 0 to 1, was calculated as one minus the normalized Shannon entropy of productive rearrangement frequencies. Only overrepresented clonotypes making up at least 0.05% of the repertoire of each patient were included in the public clonotype analysis. Thirteen repertoires from age-matched healthy donors, obtained from immuneACCESS, served as clonality controls. The immuneACCESS repertoire file appears here via TCRdb, limited to in-frame rearrangements. These files lack a portion of the clones; in checked studies, under half of the deficit traces to unresolved V genes, and the cause of the others is not known. Clonal size and the V and J genes are those of that table, whereas D and trimming came from the DNA. In this sample the table shows tens of thousands of clones, about three quarters of which occur a single time. Roughly 51% of the sample rests with the top ten.

In regard to this clone: Its antigen specificity is not known. No base qualities exist here, and no much larger clone lies one base off it.

This specimen's time point label, interpreted: around 25 months on ibrutinib. For TCR beta library preparation, 1.5 to 2 micrograms of genomic DNA was extracted from cryopreserved PBMCs. Longitudinal blood samples from CLL patients on ibrutinib monotherapy were analyzed using high-throughput TCR beta sequencing. The patients took part in an open-label, single-center phase 2 trial of ibrutinib monotherapy. V is shortened by 0 bases, J by 7 bases, and the region joining them spans 18 bases. From cysteine to phenylalanine, the CDR3 is 17 amino acids long. The sequence is cut down to CDR3 DNA, 51 bases in frame from base 1.

This sequence uses TRBV23-1 and TRBJ1-4; TRBD1 might be the D gene, on 5 matching bases. TRBV23-1 counts as an open reading frame of uncertain function. The receptor's source is a human donor with chronic lymphocytic leukemia. Sequences were derived from PBMCs, sampled after 24 months of ibrutinib treatment. The CDR3 region has the sequence CASSQSQVPGGFEKLFF. The nucleotide sequence reads as follows: TGCGCCAGCAGTCAATCGCAGGTTCCGGGGGGTTTTGAAAAACTGTTTTTT.